The 22 T cell receptor beta chains given below trace back to one sample, sequenced in a study of blood T cell repertoires in COVID-19. Only in-frame clones appear in the TCRdb table, and some are missing; sequencing was by immunoSEQ multiplex PCR. The sample contains more than 200,000 clones, 85% to 90% of which appear only once. Sequencing was done on a sample of peripheral blood. These receptors were taken from a woman aged 45-59 years with acute or convalescent COVID-19.

This chain links TRBV24-1 with TRBJ2-3, with TRBD1 matching over 11 bases. This CDR3 has 17 residues. CDR1 and CDR2 from the germline V gene are KGHDR and SFDVKD. Trimming took 4 bases from V and 0 from J; bases not matched to a gene: 5. CDR3 DNA sequence: TGTGCCACCAGTGAACCAGGACAGGGGGCTAGCACAGATACGCAGTATTTT. It yields the protein CATSEPGQGASTDTQYF.

Only one count was recorded for this clone. The gene calls are TRBV6-2 or TRBV6-3 and TRBJ1-1; TRBD1 agrees at 11 bases. The CDR3 length is 18 residues. Looked up from germline, CDR1 is MNHEY and CDR2 is SVGEGT. V was clipped by 1 base and J by 0 bases; unmatched bases: 7. CDR3 in amino acids: CASSYFPGQGVMNTEAFF. Here the CDR3 DNA reads TGTGCCAGCAGTTACTTTCCGGGACAGGGGGTAATGAACACTGAAGCTTTCTTT.

The chain recombines TRBV6-5 with TRBJ2-5; possibly TRBD2 for D (6 bases). The CDR3 is 15 amino acids. Germline CDR1 reads MNHEY; CDR2 reads SVGAGI. V was shortened by 6 bases and J by 5 bases, with 19 bases between the two germline ends. The CDR3 DNA reads as TGTGCCAGCAGCGCCATGGACTACCTGATTGAGACCCAGTACTTC. Protein: CASSAMDYLIETQYF.

The chain employs TRBV7-6 and TRBJ2-2; the match to TRBD2 covers 8 bases. Germline-derived CDR1 and CDR2 are SGHVS and FNYEAQ. The CDR3 has 17 amino acids. V gave up 2 bases and J gave up 0 bases; unmatched junction bases: 5. Here the CDR3 reads CASSLRGGAANTGELFF. CDR3 nucleotides: TGTGCCAGCAGCTTACGGGGGGGGGCGGCGAACACCGGGGAGCTGTTTTTT.

The chain has TRBV30 and TRBJ1-4; D unclear. From germline, CDR1 is GTSNPN and CDR2 SVGIG (reference sequence). The CDR3 runs to 13 residues. V shed 8 bases and J shed 0 bases, with 10 bases lying between them. The CDR3 DNA follows: TGTGCCGCGTCTGGTACAACTAATGAAAAACTGTTTTTT. It yields the protein CAASGTTNEKLFF.

The chain carries TRBV7-2 and TRBJ1-1; D uncertain. V lost 3 bases, J lost 0 bases, and 11 bases lay in between. From germline, CDR1 is SGHTA and CDR2 FQGNSA. The CDR3 is 15 residues long. CDR3 loop: CASSFPGTLNTEAFF. The CDR3 DNA reads TGTGCCAGCAGCTTCCCAGGCACCCTGAACACTGAAGCTTTCTTT.

This sequence joins TRBV27 and TRBJ1-5; D ambiguous. Germline V CDR1 and CDR2: MNHEY, SMNVEV (reference sequence). The CDR3 length is 13 residues. V was pared by 5 bases and J by 5 bases, with 10 bases between. CDR3 sequence (DNA): TGTGCCAGCAGTCCACACAGAGATCAGCCCCAGCATTTT. It codes for CASSPHRDQPQHF.

The chain couples TRBV9 to TRBJ2-2; possibly TRBD2 for D (5 bases). The CDR3 covers 14 residues. With 3 bases removed from V and 5 bases from J, the gap between germline ends came to 11 bases. From germline, CDR1 is SGDLS and CDR2 YYNGEE. The CDR3 DNA is TGTGCCAGCAGCGCCACTCTAGCAACCGGGGAGCTGTTTTTT. It specifies CASSATLATGELFF.

The chain recombines TRBV7-9 with TRBJ1-2; no firm D call. Trimming took off 11 bases at V and 8 bases at J, with 15 bases between the two ends. The CDR3 loop spans 11 amino acids. The germline V gene encodes CDR1 SEHNR and CDR2 FQNEAQ (reference sequence). In DNA form, the CDR3 reads TGTGCCTTAAGCTTGGGGAGGGGCTACACCTTC. Protein sequence: CALSLGRGYTF.

This clone has just one count. The V and J genes are TRBV5-4 and TRBJ1-2; D remains unclear. V was clipped by 4 bases and J by 4 bases, with 17 bases between them. The CDR3 runs 15 residues. The V gene's germline CDR1 is SGHNT and CDR2 YYREEE (reference sequence). This CDR3 is CASSTRFTAAYGYTF. The CDR3 DNA reads TGTGCCAGCAGCACCCGTTTTACGGCGGCCTATGGCTACACCTTC.

The chain carries TRBV5-1 and TRBJ2-7; D might be TRBD1 (6 bases). The V end was cut by 3 bases, the J end by 3 bases, with 7 bases between. The germline CDR1 and CDR2 sequences are SGHRS and YFSETQ. The CDR3 runs 12 residues. CDR3 protein: CASSWDNYEQYF. In DNA, the CDR3 is TGCGCCAGCAGCTGGGACAACTACGAGCAGTACTTC.

The chain combines TRBV2 with TRBJ2-2; 12 positions agree with TRBD2. This CDR3 is built from 14 residues. Germline lookup yields CDR1 SNHLY and CDR2 FYNNEI. The junction had 2 bases not matched to a gene; V was cut back by 8 bases and J by 4 bases. The CDR3 region is CASLAGGPTGELFF. The DNA of the CDR3 is TGTGCCAGCCTAGCGGGGGGGCCCACCGGGGAGCTGTTTTTT.

The chain employs TRBV24-1 and TRBJ2-3; maybe TRBD2 (6 bases). Germline V CDR1 and CDR2: KGHDR, SFDVKD. This CDR3 comprises 14 residues. Trimming took off 10 bases at V and 0 bases at J, with 13 bases between the two ends. The chain's CDR3 is CATTGVGSTDTQYF. CDR3 coding DNA: TGTGCCACTACGGGGGTTGGTAGCACAGATACGCAGTATTTT.

CDR3 loop: CAISETPRSSPLHF. CDR3 DNA sequence: TGTGCCATCAGTGAGACACCACGGAGCTCACCCCTCCACTTT. The V and J genes are TRBV10-3 and TRBJ1-6; D is undetermined. V gave up 2 bases and J gave up 10 bases, with 12 bases separating them. There are 14 residues in the CDR3. CDR1 is ENHRY, CDR2 SYGVKD, per germline.

The chain carries TRBV29-1 and TRBJ1-2, with 8 bases identical to TRBD1. This CDR3 is built from 12 residues. Germline V gene sequence: CDR1 SQVTM, CDR2 ANQGSEA. J lost 10 bases, V lost 2 bases, and 6 bases had no gene match. The CDR3 region has the DNA TGCAGCGTTGAACGGACAGGGCTATCCTACACCTTC. This gives the protein CSVERTGLSYTF.

CDR3: CASSPRNDGGWEQYF. The CDR3 nucleotides read TGTGCCAGCAGTCCTCGAAATGACGGGGGTTGGGAGCAGTACTTC. The chain recombines TRBV6-5 with TRBJ2-7; the D gene is possibly TRBD2 (6 bases). V was shortened by 5 bases and J by 7 bases, with 21 bases between the two germline ends. Germline V CDR1 and CDR2: MNHEY, SVGAGI. The CDR3 has 15 residues.

This chain uses TRBV5-1 with TRBJ1-4; D is possibly TRBD1 (6 bases). With 0 bases removed from V and 7 bases from J, the gap between germline ends came to 10 bases. CDR1 SGHRS and CDR2 YFSETQ come from the germline V gene. The CDR3 runs to 14 residues. DNA of the CDR3: TGCGCCAGCAGCTTGGCAGGGGAGGGTGAAAAACTGTTTTTT. As protein: CASSLAGEGEKLFF. The variable domain in full, completed from reference TRBV5-1 and TRBJ1-4, reads KAGVTQTPRYLIKTRGQQVTLSCSPISGHRSVSWYQQTPGQGLQFLFEYFSETQRNKGNFPGRFSGRQFSNSRSEMNVSTLELGDSALYLCASSLAGEGEKLFFGSGTQLSVL.

The V gene is TRBV2, the J gene TRBJ1-3; D gene ambiguous. The CDR3 consists of 13 residues. Germline V gene sequence: CDR1 SNHLY, CDR2 FYNNEI. V was pared by 5 bases and J by 0 bases, with 5 bases between. CDR3 region: CASSSNSGNTIYF. Written as DNA, the CDR3 is TGTGCCAGCAGTTCCAACTCTGGAAACACCATATATTTT.

The V call is TRBV10-3, the J call TRBJ2-3, with TRBD2 identical over 9 bases. CDR1 and CDR2 (germline): ENHRY, SYGVKD. Germline trimming cut 6 bases from V and 4 bases from J; bases unmatched to any gene: 8. The CDR3 has 15 residues. This CDR3 reads CAISNPGTSPDTQYF. The CDR3 nucleotides are TGTGCCATCAGCAACCCCGGGACTAGCCCAGATACGCAGTATTTT.

V usage is TRBV19 and J usage is TRBJ2-7; 8 positions agree with TRBD2. V lost 7 bases and J lost 1; bases outside the gene matches: 9. The germline gives CDR1 LNHDA, CDR2 SQIVND (reference sequence). The CDR3 contains 15 residues. The CDR3 here is CASTGGGLASYEQYF. As DNA, the CDR3 is TGTGCCAGTACCGGGGGGGGCCTAGCTTCCTACGAGCAGTACTTC. Together with reference TRBV19 and TRBJ2-7, the CDR3 gives the full variable domain: DGGITQSPKYLFRKEGQNVTLSCEQNLNHDAMYWYRQDPGQGLRLIYYSQIVNDFQKGDIAEGYSVSREKKESFPLTVTSAQKNPTAFYLCASTGGGLASYEQYFGPGTRLTVT.

The V gene is TRBV6-5, the J gene TRBJ1-6; D unresolved. The CDR3 is 13 amino acids. Trimming shortened V by 5 bases and J by 8 bases, and 10 bases separated the two germline ends. Germline V gene data show CDR1 as MNHEY and CDR2 as SVGAGI. DNA for the CDR3: TGTGCCAGCAGTCTTCTAGAGGATTCACCCCTCCACTTT. This sequence encodes CASSLLEDSPLHF.

The chain has TRBV19 and TRBJ2-3; D is perhaps TRBD1 (5 bases). V lost 5 bases, J lost 0 bases, and 6 bases lay in between. This CDR3 is 13 amino acids long. CDR1 and CDR2 (germline): LNHDA, SQIVND (reference sequence). The CDR3 DNA follows: TGTGCCAGTAGTGACAGAAGCACAGATACGCAGTATTTT. Translation gives CASSDRSTDTQYF.